The 9 T cell receptor beta chains below come from one sample, sequenced in a study of early stage breast cancer tumors. The repertoire was sequenced with immunoSEQ multiplex PCR; TCRdb's copy has only in-frame clones and lacks some. Of fewer than 50,000 clones listed, approximately 78% are singletons. Specimen: blood. The receptors stem from a person aged 45-60 years with breast cancer.

This clone was recorded a few times. The chain joins TRBV11-2 to TRBJ1-6; 9 bases map to TRBD1. This CDR3 is built from 15 residues. Germline V lookup: CDR1 SGHAT, CDR2 FQNNGV. V shed 6 bases and J 7 bases; nucleotides not matched to a gene: 7. The CDR3 loop is CASRIQGAGNSPLHF. The DNA of the CDR3 is TGTGCCAGCAGGATACAGGGGGCAGGAAATTCACCCCTCCACTTT.

The chain is built from TRBV12-5 and TRBJ1-1; D is uncertain. CDR1 is LGHNT, CDR2 FRNRAP, per germline. The CDR3 sequence is 12 residues long. Trimming left V 3 bases short and J 5 bases short, with 7 bases between. Here the CDR3 reads CASGFRGTEAFF. The CDR3 coding sequence is TGTGCTAGTGGTTTCCGGGGAACTGAAGCTTTCTTT.

V is TRBV27 and J is TRBJ2-7; 8 bases align to TRBD1. V was pared by 3 bases and J by 6 bases, with 4 bases of the junction left unmatched. The CDR3 totals 13 residues. Germline CDR1 is MNHEY and CDR2 is SMNVEV (reference sequence). The CDR3 loop reads CASSLTGVFEQYF. CDR3 nucleotide sequence: TGTGCCAGCAGTTTGACAGGGGTATTCGAGCAGTACTTC.

The chain's CDR3 is CASSLSRTGGGEQYF. CDR3 DNA sequence: TGTGCCAGCAGCCTTTCCAGGACAGGGGGTGGCGAGCAGTACTTC. The rearrangement uses TRBV11-2 and TRBJ2-7; 10 bases match TRBD1. V lost 5 bases and J lost 6; bases outside the gene matches: 10. The V gene's germline CDR1 is SGHAT and CDR2 FQNNGV. The CDR3 spans 15 residues.

J is TRBJ2-3 and V is TRBV6-1; D gene unclear. Looked up from germline, CDR1 is MNHNS and CDR2 is SASEGT. The CDR3 spans 15 residues. V was pared by 8 bases and J by 10 bases, with 25 bases between. For the CDR3, the DNA is TGTGCCAGCTCCCTCGGAATGGGCAACCCCTATCCGCAGTATTTT. It yields the protein CASSLGMGNPYPQYF.

The chain has TRBV11-3 and TRBJ2-7; weak D call: TRBD1 (5 bases). CDR1 and CDR2 from the germline V gene are SGHNT and YENEEA. The CDR3 is 14 amino acids. Trimming removed 5 bases from V and 7 bases from J, with 18 bases in between. The CDR3 loop reads CASSPDTLGWEQYF. The CDR3 coding sequence is TGTGCCAGCAGCCCGGACACCCTAGGTTGGGAGCAGTACTTC.

V is TRBV9 and J is TRBJ2-2; D possibly corresponds to TRBD2 (6 bases). Trimming pared 4 bases from V and 4 bases from J, leaving 11 bases between. Looked up from germline, CDR1 is SGDLS and CDR2 is YYNGEE. The CDR3 runs 14 residues. This CDR3 is CASSPGTFTGELFF. CDR3 sequence (DNA): TGTGCCAGCAGCCCCGGGACTTTCACCGGGGAGCTGTTTTTT. The full variable domain, with the rest looked up from reference TRBV9 and TRBJ2-2, is DSGVTQTPKHLITATGQRVTLRCSPRSGDLSVYWYQQSLDQGLQFLIQYYNGEERAKGNILERFSAQQFPDLHSELNLSSLELGDSALYFCASSPGTFTGELFFGEGSRLTVL.

V is TRBV11-3 and J is TRBJ1-1; unclear D gene. V lost 3 bases and J lost 6, with 11 bases in between. Germline CDR1 and CDR2: SGHNT and YENEEA. The CDR3 covers 13 residues. This CDR3 is CASSFTGYSEAFF. As DNA, the CDR3 is TGTGCCAGCAGCTTTACCGGGTACTCTGAAGCTTTCTTT.

This rearrangement joins TRBV19 to TRBJ1-5; unclear D gene. The CDR3 runs to 16 residues. V lost 4 bases and J lost 1, with 14 bases in between. Germline V lookup: CDR1 LNHDA, CDR2 SQIVND (reference sequence). For the CDR3, the DNA is TGTGCCAGTAGTAGGTGGGCAGTAACGAGCAATCAGCCCCAGCATTTT. Protein product: CASSRWAVTSNQPQHF.